The 15 T cell receptor beta chains below were found in one sample sequenced in a study of blood T cell repertoires in COVID-19. Here immunoSEQ multiplex PCR was the method, and the copy in TCRdb shows in-frame clones only, minus some. The sample includes about 240,000 clones, around 82% seen only once; the top ten take approximately 4.8%. The sequenced sample consisted of peripheral blood. These receptors all stem from a woman aged 70-85 years with acute or convalescent COVID-19.

This clone was picked up a small number of times. The V and J genes are TRBV19 and TRBJ1-5, with D possibly matching TRBD1 (6 bases). CDR1 is LNHDA and CDR2 is SQIVND in the germline V gene (reference sequence). CDR3 length: 17 residues. Trimming removed 0 bases from V and 5 bases from J, with 17 bases in between. The CDR3 region has the DNA TGTGCCAGTAGTATAGATCTATGGGGGCACCTCGATCAGCCCCAGCATTTT. Translated: CASSIDLWGHLDQPQHF.

CDR3 in amino acids: CSVGNRAGYGYTF. CDR3 coding DNA: TGCAGCGTTGGGAACAGGGCGGGCTATGGCTACACCTTC. The chain combines TRBV29-1 with TRBJ1-2, with a tentative D call TRBD1 (6 bases). Trimming took off 4 bases at V and 4 bases at J, with 13 bases between the two ends. CDR1 is SQVTM and CDR2 is ANQGSEA in the germline V gene. The CDR3 has 13 residues.

CDR3: CASLGHNSYEQYF. CDR3 coding DNA: TGTGCCAGCCTAGGACATAACTCCTACGAGCAGTACTTC. The gene calls are TRBV7-9 and TRBJ2-7; D is possibly TRBD1 (5 bases). The CDR3 consists of 13 residues. Germline V lookup: CDR1 SEHNR, CDR2 FQNEAQ (reference sequence). The V and J ends lost 8 bases and 0 bases respectively, with 11 bases between them.

This clone was seen only once. The chain carries TRBV6-2 or TRBV6-3 and TRBJ1-2, with TRBD1 identical over 7 bases. This CDR3 has 19 amino acids. The junction had 17 bases not matched to a gene; V was cut back by 0 bases and J by 4 bases. Per germline, CDR1 MNHEY and CDR2 SVGEGT. For the CDR3, the DNA is TGTGCCAGCAGTTACTCGATCGGACAGGACCTCCCCCTTGTCTATGGCTACACCTTC. It yields the protein CASSYSIGQDLPLVYGYTF.

Only a few counts were recorded for this clone. This rearrangement joins TRBV7-2 to TRBJ1-6, with a possible D match to TRBD1 (5 bases). Germline V gene lookup returns CDR1 SGHTA and CDR2 FQGNSA. The CDR3 is 15 amino acids. Trimming took off 3 bases at V and 7 bases at J, with 13 bases between the two ends. Here the CDR3 reads CASSFPQRQNSPLHF. Here the CDR3 DNA reads TGTGCCAGCAGCTTTCCGCAGAGACAGAATTCACCCCTCCACTTT.

The genes are TRBV6-5 and TRBJ2-1, with 8 bases lining up with TRBD1. The CDR3 covers 14 residues. The junction had 4 bases not matched to a gene; V was cut back by 2 bases and J by 7 bases. The germline gives CDR1 MNHEY, CDR2 SVGAGI. In DNA form, the CDR3 reads TGTGCCAGCAGTTACGACAGGGGCCGGAATGAGCAGTTCTTC. Translated, it gives CASSYDRGRNEQFF.

This clone has a handful of counts. A junction boundary mismatches the germline segment, possibly from a read error. The J gene is TRBJ1-4, the V gene TRBV10-3; D remains unclear. Germline assignment: CDR1 ENHRY and CDR2 SYGVKD. The CDR3 length is 13 residues. CDR3 amino acids: CAISAGSNEKLFF. CDR3 bases: TGTGCCATAAGTGCAGGAAGCAATGAAAAACTGTTTTTT.

V usage is TRBV6-2 or TRBV6-3 and J usage is TRBJ1-2, with D tentatively TRBD1 (6 bases). V was cut by 2 bases and J by 1 base, with 17 bases left in between. Germline loops: CDR1 MNHEY, CDR2 SVGEGT. There are 17 residues in the CDR3. DNA for the CDR3: TGTGCCAGCAGTTACAGAAGGGACACGCTAGTTAACTATGGCTACACCTTC. Translated, it gives CASSYRRDTLVNYGYTF.

This sequence joins TRBV7-2 and TRBJ1-2; 8 positions agree with TRBD1. Losses at the gene ends were 5 bases for V and 8 bases for J; bases not matched to a gene: 10. The CDR3 has 14 residues. Germline values: CDR1 SGHTA, CDR2 FQGNSA. CDR3 nucleotides: TGTGCCAGCAGCAACGGACAGGGAGGGGTAGGCTACACCTTC. Translated: CASSNGQGGVGYTF.

This CDR3 is CSVGRGGTDTQYF. The CDR3, as DNA: TGCAGCGTTGGGCGGGGAGGCACAGATACGCAGTATTTT. This chain joins TRBV29-1 and TRBJ2-3, with D perhaps matching TRBD2 (6 bases). Deletions cut 4 bases from V and 1 base from J, with 9 bases between. The germline V gene has CDR1 SQVTM and CDR2 ANQGSEA. The CDR3 covers 13 residues.

This chain connects TRBV30 to TRBJ1-2; the match to TRBD1 covers 11 bases. CDR3 length equals 15 residues. V trimming: 0 bases; J trimming: 8 bases; junction bases outside the gene matches: 8. The germline gives CDR1 GTSNPN, CDR2 SVGIG (reference sequence). As DNA, the CDR3 is TGTGCCTGGAGTGTATTAGGACAGGGGGCCGGGGGCTACACCTTC. Translating it yields CAWSVLGQGAGGYTF.

This CDR3 is CASSNLAGEYNEQFF. The CDR3, as DNA: TGTGCCAGCAGCAATCTAGCGGGGGAATACAATGAGCAGTTCTTC. This sequence joins TRBV6-6 and TRBJ2-1, with 10 bases fitting TRBD2. This CDR3 spans 15 amino acids. From germline, CDR1 is MNHNY and CDR2 SVGAGI (reference sequence). Trimming took 6 bases from V and 4 from J; bases not matched to a gene: 6.

The rearrangement links TRBV6-2 or TRBV6-3 to TRBJ1-6; D unresolved. V dropped 5 bases and J dropped 12 bases, with 11 bases sitting between them. The CDR3 length is 12 residues. Germline V gene sequence: CDR1 MNHEY, CDR2 SVGEGT. CDR3 nucleotide sequence: TGTGCCAGCAGTGACACGGCCCGACCCCTCCACTTT. Translated: CASSDTARPLHF.

The rearrangement links TRBV3-1 (or the pseudogene TRBV3-2) to TRBJ1-4; weak D call: TRBD1 (5 bases). Trimming took off 3 bases at V and 0 bases at J, with 8 bases between the two ends. Germline CDR1 and CDR2: LGHDT and YNNKEL (reference sequence). This CDR3 is 15 amino acids long. The CDR3 spells CASSHTGSTNEKLFF. Written as DNA, the CDR3 is TGTGCCAGCAGCCATACAGGTTCAACTAATGAAAAACTGTTTTTT.

The CDR3 reads CASSNGRGSGNTIYF. In DNA form, the CDR3 reads TGTGCCAGCAGCAATGGTAGAGGGTCTGGAAACACCATATATTTT. The V and J genes are TRBV7-8 and TRBJ1-3; the D is unclear. V was pared by 5 bases and J by 1 base, with 12 bases between. The length of the CDR3 is 15 residues. Germline CDR1 is SGHVS and CDR2 is FQNEAQ.